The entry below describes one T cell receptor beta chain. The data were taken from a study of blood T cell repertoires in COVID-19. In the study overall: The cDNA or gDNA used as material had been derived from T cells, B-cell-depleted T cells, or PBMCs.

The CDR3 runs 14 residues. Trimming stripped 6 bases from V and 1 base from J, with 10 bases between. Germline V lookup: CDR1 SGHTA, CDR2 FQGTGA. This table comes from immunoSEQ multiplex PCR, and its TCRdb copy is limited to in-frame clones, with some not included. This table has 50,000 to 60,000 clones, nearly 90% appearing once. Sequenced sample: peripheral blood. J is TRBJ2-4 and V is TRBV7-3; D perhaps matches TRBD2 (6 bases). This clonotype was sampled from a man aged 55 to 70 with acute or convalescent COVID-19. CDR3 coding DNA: TGTGCCAGCAGTTTTGGGGGGGCCAAAAACATTCAGTACTTC. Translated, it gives CASSFGGAKNIQYF.